What follows are 17 T cell receptor beta chains derived from one specimen sequenced in a study of blood T cell repertoires in COVID-19. Libraries were prepared by immunoSEQ multiplex PCR; TCRdb keeps only in-frame clonotypes and omits some of them. Among over 350,000 clones, about nine tenths were seen once, and the ten largest hold under 1.5%. Sequencing input: peripheral blood. The source is a woman in her 30s with active or convalescent COVID-19.

The genes are TRBV4-1 and TRBJ2-3, with 12 bases lining up with TRBD2. This CDR3 has 16 residues. The J segment lost 4 bases and the V segment lost 2 bases, leaving 4 bases of the junction unmatched. Germline V lookup: CDR1 MGHRA, CDR2 YSYEKL. This chain's CDR3 is CASSQLAGGHSDTQYF. The CDR3 DNA sequence: TGCGCCAGCAGCCAACTAGCGGGGGGGCACTCAGATACGCAGTATTTT.

The CDR3 spells CASSSGTSGYNEQFF. As DNA, the CDR3 is TGTGCCAGCAGCTCCGGGACTAGCGGATACAATGAGCAGTTCTTC. The chain links TRBV5-8 to TRBJ2-1; 11 bases are shared with TRBD2. Germline V gene lookup returns CDR1 SGHTS and CDR2 YDEGEE. This CDR3 is built from 15 residues. The V gene end was trimmed by 3 bases and the J gene end by 4 bases; junction bases not matched to a gene: 3.

The V call is TRBV5-8, the J call TRBJ2-3, with 7 bases fitting TRBD1. Per germline, CDR1 SGHTS and CDR2 YDEGEE. The CDR3 totals 16 residues. Losses at the gene ends were 2 bases for V and 3 bases for J; bases not matched to a gene: 9. CDR3 protein: CASSFSPGGGTDTQYF. Here the CDR3 DNA reads TGTGCCAGCAGCTTCAGTCCAGGGGGTGGGACAGATACGCAGTATTTT.

In this sample, this clone turned up once. The J gene is TRBJ1-1, the V gene TRBV6-2 or TRBV6-3, with D unclear. CDR1 MNHEY and CDR2 SVGEGT come from the germline V gene. V lost 0 bases and J 1 base, leaving 6 bases between the germline ends. The CDR3 contains 14 residues. CDR3 coding DNA: TGTGCCAGCAGTTACTCCGGAGAGAACACTGAAGCTTTCTTT. Protein: CASSYSGENTEAFF.

The chain carries TRBV5-1 and TRBJ2-5; 8 bases are a match to TRBD1. With V trimmed by 4 bases and J by 5 bases, 7 bases remained unmatched. This CDR3 has 14 amino acids. Germline CDR1 reads SGHRS; CDR2 reads YFSETQ. CDR3 DNA: TGCGCCAGCAGCCCCGGACAGGGATCGGAGACCCAGTACTTC. It is translated as CASSPGQGSETQYF.

This sequence joins TRBV5-1 and TRBJ1-2; D possibly corresponds to TRBD1 (6 bases). V was shortened by 4 bases and J by 3 bases, with 22 bases between the two germline ends. Germline loops: CDR1 SGHRS, CDR2 YFSETQ. This CDR3 has 17 amino acids. The DNA for the CDR3 is TGCGCCAGCAGCACGGGGTTGGATCTTTGGACAGACTATGGCTACACCTTC. As protein: CASSTGLDLWTDYGYTF.

The chain employs TRBV5-4 and TRBJ2-1, with 7 bases that match TRBD2. The CDR3 consists of 15 residues. V was clipped by 2 bases and J by 10 bases; unmatched bases: 12. Germline CDR1 is SGHNT and CDR2 is YYREEE (reference sequence). CDR3 sequence reads: CASSLFGAGVREQFF. CDR3 sequence (DNA): TGTGCCAGCAGCTTATTCGGGGCGGGGGTTCGGGAGCAGTTCTTC.

V and J are TRBV2 and TRBJ1-2; D not resolved. CDR3 length equals 15 residues. The V gene lost 2 bases and the J gene lost 7 bases, with 17 bases spanning the gap. Germline loops: CDR1 SNHLY, CDR2 FYNNEI. For the CDR3, the DNA is TGTGCCAGCAGTGAATCGACGAGCGACGGTCGTGGCTACACCTTC. It codes for CASSESTSDGRGYTF.

This chain joins TRBV4-1 and TRBJ2-5; 7 nucleotides agree with TRBD2. Trimming cost V 4 bases and J 7 bases; bases outside gene matches: 15. Looked up from germline, CDR1 is MGHRA and CDR2 is YSYEKL. CDR3 size: 16 residues. In DNA form, the CDR3 reads TGCGCCAGCAGCCCCCCTTCCGGGACTACCGTGGGGACCCAGTACTTC. Amino acid sequence: CASSPPSGTTVGTQYF.

In its sample, this clone was seen a few times. The chain links TRBV7-6 to TRBJ1-6; possibly TRBD1 for D (6 bases). The V and J ends lost 1 base and 8 bases respectively, with 12 bases between them. The CDR3 has 15 amino acids. CDR1 is SGHVS and CDR2 is FNYEAQ in the germline V gene. The CDR3 reads CASSLGGGADSPLHF. CDR3 nucleotide sequence: TGTGCCAGCAGCTTAGGTGGGGGCGCAGATTCACCCCTCCACTTT.

The chain recombines TRBV6-6 with TRBJ2-3; D is possibly TRBD2 (5 bases). The germline V gene encodes CDR1 MNHNY and CDR2 SVGAGI (reference sequence). V was clipped by 5 bases and J by 3 bases, with 21 bases between them. This CDR3 has 17 amino acids. The CDR3 bases are TGTGCCAGCAGTCGGCTAGCAAGTGGGAAGGGAACAGATACGCAGTATTTT. Translating gives CASSRLASGKGTDTQYF.

This clone was seen just once. The genes are TRBV20-1 and TRBJ2-7; 7 nucleotides line up with TRBD2. V was clipped by 3 bases and J by 1 base; unmatched bases: 6. Germline V gene lookup returns CDR1 DFQATT and CDR2 SNEGSKA (reference sequence). The CDR3 has 14 residues. The chain's CDR3 is CSASLRETSYEQYF. DNA of the CDR3: TGCAGTGCTAGTTTGCGGGAGACTTCCTACGAGCAGTACTTC.

The V call is TRBV28, the J call TRBJ1-2, with a possible D match to TRBD1 (6 bases). V was shortened by 6 bases and J by 4 bases, with 15 bases between the two germline ends. In germline, CDR1 is MDHEN, CDR2 SYDVKM. This CDR3 is 14 amino acids long. The CDR3 region is CASRGGQVFYGYTF. CDR3 in DNA: TGTGCCAGCAGGGGGGGGCAAGTCTTCTATGGCTACACCTTC.

The rearrangement links TRBV14 to TRBJ2-5, with 11 nucleotides matching TRBD2. This CDR3 contains 17 residues. V lost 1 base and J lost 5; bases outside the gene matches: 9. CDR1 SGHDN and CDR2 FVKESK come from the germline V gene. CDR3 nucleotide sequence: TGTGCCAGCAGCCAAGGCTTGACTAGCGGGACCGGGGAGACCCAGTACTTC. It codes for CASSQGLTSGTGETQYF.

The rearrangement uses TRBV5-1 and TRBJ1-2; D call uncertain. Germline V gene lookup returns CDR1 SGHRS and CDR2 YFSETQ. This CDR3 has 13 amino acids. Trimming removed 0 bases at V and 4 bases at J, with 7 bases between. CDR3 amino acids: CASSLEESYGYTF. CDR3 DNA sequence: TGCGCCAGCAGCTTGGAGGAGTCCTATGGCTACACCTTC.

The chain employs TRBV5-6 and TRBJ1-4, with 8 bases matching TRBD1. Germline V lookup: CDR1 SGHDT, CDR2 YYEEEE. Trimming cost V 0 bases and J 1 base; bases outside gene matches: 5. This CDR3 spans 17 amino acids. The CDR3 region has the DNA TGTGCCAGCAGCTTGGGCCACAGGGGGAAAACTAATGAAAAACTGTTTTTT. Protein sequence: CASSLGHRGKTNEKLFF. The variable domain in full, completed from reference TRBV5-6 and TRBJ1-4, reads DAGVTQSPTHLIKTRGQQVTLRCSPKSGHDTVSWYQQALGQGPQFIFQYYEEEERQRGNFPDRFSGHQFPNYSSELNVNALLLGDSALYLCASSLGHRGKTNEKLFFGSGTQLSVL.

The chain is built from TRBV2 and TRBJ2-3; 9 bases line up with TRBD1. Germline V CDR1 and CDR2: SNHLY, FYNNEI. The CDR3 has 18 amino acids. Germline trimming cut 5 bases from V and 2 bases from J; bases unmatched to any gene: 14. The CDR3 DNA follows: TGTGCCAGCAGTTTTTTCACGACAGGGGGTGGCCTCACAGATACGCAGTATTTT. It encodes CASSFFTTGGGLTDTQYF.